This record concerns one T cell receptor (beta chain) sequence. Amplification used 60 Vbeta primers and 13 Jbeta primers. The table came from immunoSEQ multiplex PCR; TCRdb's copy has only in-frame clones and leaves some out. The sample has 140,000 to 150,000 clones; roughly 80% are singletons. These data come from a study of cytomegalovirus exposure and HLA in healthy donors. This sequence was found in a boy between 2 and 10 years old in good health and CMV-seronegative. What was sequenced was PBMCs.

CDR3 nucleotides: TGTGCCTGGAGTATACCTCTACCGGGGGGGCGTTCGGATCAGCCCCAGCATTTT. This translates into CAWSIPLPGGRSDQPQHF. The chain employs TRBV30 and TRBJ1-5, with a weak D call TRBD1 (6 bases). V was shortened by 2 bases and J by 5 bases, with 25 bases between the two germline ends. This CDR3 is built from 18 residues. Germline assignment: CDR1 GTSNPN and CDR2 SVGIG (reference sequence). Full variable domain (outside the CDR3, taken from reference TRBV30 and TRBJ1-5): SQTIHQWPATLVQPVGSPLSLECTVEGTSNPNLYWYRQAAGRGLQLLFYSVGIGQISSEVPQNLSASRPQDRQFILSSKKLLLSDSGFYLCAWSIPLPGGRSDQPQHFGDGTRLSIL.